The 17 T cell receptor beta chains below all came from one sample that was sequenced in a study of vaccination and CD4 T cells after COVID-19. The Oncomine TCR Beta short-read assay generated sequence data from the DNA of cultured CD4+ T cells. TCRdb processed the PCR reads anew with MiXCR; each CDR3 protein has one entry. The table lists around 15,000 distinct CDR3 sequences, about half of them singletons. The treatment is: roughly 10-day PBMC culture with coronavirus spike peptide pools or control peptides (ViraFEST assay). Which antigens these TCRs recognize remains unknown. This specimen consisted of CD4+ T cells from blood, cultured in vitro, obtained before SARS-CoV-2 vaccination. Source of these receptors: a human donor who had recovered from COVID-19.

The rearrangement uses TRBV12-3 or TRBV12-4 and TRBJ2-1; 7 bases fit TRBD2. J was trimmed by 7 bases and V by 3 bases; bases with no gene match: 3. The CDR3 loop spans 13 amino acids. The CDR3, as DNA: TGTGCCAGCAGTTTCTTTAGCGGGAATGAGCAGTTCTTC. Translated: CASSFFSGNEQFF.

This chain connects TRBV5-4 to TRBJ1-1; 9 bases agree with TRBD1. The V gene end was trimmed by 3 bases and the J gene end by 6 bases; junction bases not matched to a gene: 18. Germline CDR1 SGHNT, CDR2 YYREEE (reference sequence). CDR3 length: 18 residues. CDR3 DNA sequence: TGTGCCAGCAGCTCCCAACATACCCGGGACAGGGAATTTGCTGAAGCTTTCTTT. It translates to CASSSQHTRDREFAEAFF. The complete variable domain, with remaining parts taken from reference TRBV5-4 and TRBJ1-1, reads ETGVTQSPTHLIKTRGQQVTLRCSSQSGHNTVSWYQQALGQGPQFIFQYYREEENGRGNFPPRFSGLQFPNYSSELNVNALELDDSALYLCASSSQHTRDREFAEAFFGQGTRLTVV.

CDR3 in DNA: TGTGCCAGTAGTATAATCACCGGGGAGCTGTTTTTT. It specifies CASSIITGELFF. The chain carries TRBV19 and TRBJ2-2; D not certain. The CDR3 loop spans 12 amino acids. Germline V gives CDR1 LNHDA, CDR2 SQIVND (reference sequence). V was cut by 2 bases and J by 4 bases, with 2 bases left in between.

This clonotype was recorded a few times. The chain couples TRBV6-1 to TRBJ1-5; a weak D match, TRBD1 (6 bases). The CDR3 totals 14 residues. Trimming cost V 6 bases and J 3 bases, with 12 bases left between them. Germline V gene sequence: CDR1 MNHNS, CDR2 SASEGT. The CDR3, as DNA: TGTGCCAGCAGGCCGGACAGTACCAATCAGCCCCAGCATTTT. It yields the protein CASRPDSTNQPQHF.

The sample holds a few counts of this clonotype. The J gene is TRBJ2-2, the V gene TRBV20-1; D is ambiguous. CDR1 DFQATT and CDR2 SNEGSKA come from the germline V gene (reference sequence). The CDR3 sequence is 14 residues long. Trimming shortened V by 5 bases and J by 2 bases, and 12 bases separated the two germline ends. The CDR3 DNA follows: TGCAGTGCTGCCCGGGCCTCCAACACCGGGGAGCTGTTTTTT. It translates to CSAARASNTGELFF.

The V and J genes are TRBV11-2 and TRBJ1-6, with 10 nucleotides matching TRBD1. CDR3 length equals 16 residues. Germline assignment: CDR1 SGHAT and CDR2 FQNNGV. With V trimmed by 1 base and J by 10 bases, 7 bases remained unmatched. DNA for the CDR3: TGTGCCAGCAGCTTAGGGCGGGGGACAGGGGTCTCACCCCTCCACTTT. It codes for CASSLGRGTGVSPLHF.

This clonotype was counted only a few times. This chain uses TRBV21-1 with TRBJ1-5; TRBD1 was called by the table and not checked on the DNA. TRBV21-1 constitutes a pseudogene. This CDR3 is built from 20 residues. The CDR3 is CASSKEGRPGQGHSNQPQHF. As DNA, the CDR3 is TGTGCCAGCAGCAAAGAGGGGAGGCCGGGACAGGGCCATAGCAATCAGCCCCAGCATTTT.

The V call is TRBV20-1, the J call TRBJ2-1, with 10 bases matching TRBD1. This CDR3 spans 16 amino acids. The ends lost 0 bases at V and 8 bases at J; junction bases unmatched: 10. Germline values: CDR1 DFQATT, CDR2 SNEGSKA (reference sequence). CDR3 residues: CSARDARDRGVHEQFF. The DNA for the CDR3 is TGCAGTGCTAGAGATGCCCGGGACAGGGGAGTCCATGAGCAGTTCTTC.

This clonotype occurred a few times. The chain combines TRBV20-1 with TRBJ2-2; 12 bases line up with TRBD2. J gave up 6 bases and V 5 bases, and 4 bases lay outside the gene matches. The CDR3 runs 14 residues. Germline V lookup: CDR1 DFQATT, CDR2 SNEGSKA (reference sequence). The CDR3 reads CSAGGLAGSGELFF. DNA for the CDR3: TGCAGTGCTGGAGGACTAGCGGGATCCGGGGAGCTGTTTTTT.

The chain combines TRBV4-1 with TRBJ1-2; TRBD1 is a possible D gene (5 bases). CDR3 length: 16 residues. Germline V gene data show CDR1 as MGHRA and CDR2 as YSYEKL. The V end lost 4 bases, the J end lost 6 bases, and 21 bases lay between the germline ends. CDR3 in amino acids: CASSLPPGTGENGYTF. As DNA, the CDR3 is TGCGCCAGCAGCCTTCCTCCAGGGACGGGGGAAAATGGCTACACCTTC.

This clonotype was found a few times. The chain is built from TRBV27 and TRBJ2-5; 9 bases line up with TRBD1. J was trimmed by 5 bases and V by 7 bases; bases with no gene match: 8. CDR1 is MNHEY and CDR2 is SMNVEV in the germline V gene (reference sequence). The CDR3 covers 14 residues. For the CDR3, the DNA is TGTGCCAGCAAAACAGGGGGCGGGATGGAGACCCAGTACTTC. Translation gives CASKTGGGMETQYF.

This clonotype appeared a few times. The V gene is TRBV19, the J gene TRBJ1-5; 9 bases fit TRBD1. Unmatched junction bases numbered 9, after V lost 5 bases and J lost 4 bases. The CDR3 sequence is 16 residues long. CDR1 LNHDA and CDR2 SQIVND come from the germline V gene (reference sequence). Written as DNA, the CDR3 is TGTGCCAGTAGTTCGGGACAGGGAAGGTGGAATCAGCCCCAGCATTTT. Its translation is CASSSGQGRWNQPQHF.

This clonotype was seen only a few times. The CDR3 spells CASSPLANYGYTF. CDR3 nucleotides: TGTGCCAGCAGCCCTTTAGCTAACTATGGCTACACCTTC. This chain uses TRBV5-5 with TRBJ1-2; D not certain. Germline CDR1 reads SGHKS; CDR2 reads YYEKEE (reference sequence). Trimming removed 4 bases from V and 0 bases from J, with 7 bases in between. This CDR3 is 13 amino acids long.

This clonotype was recorded only once. The chain carries TRBV5-6 and TRBJ2-7, with 13 nucleotides matching TRBD2. V trimming: 3 bases; J trimming: 3 bases; junction bases outside the gene matches: 12. CDR3 length equals 18 residues. Per germline, CDR1 SGHDT and CDR2 YYEEEE. The CDR3 DNA sequence: TGTGCCAGCAGCTCAACAATGACTAGCGGGAGGTCTCACTACGAGCAGTACTTC. Translated, it gives CASSSTMTSGRSHYEQYF. The full variable domain, rest sourced from reference TRBV5-6 and TRBJ2-7, is DAGVTQSPTHLIKTRGQQVTLRCSPKSGHDTVSWYQQALGQGPQFIFQYYEEEERQRGNFPDRFSGHQFPNYSSELNVNALLLGDSALYLCASSSTMTSGRSHYEQYFGPGTRLTVT.

The chain has TRBV6-6 and TRBJ1-6, with 10 nucleotides matching TRBD1. J lost 13 bases, V lost 5 bases, and 8 bases had no gene match. Germline loops: CDR1 MNHNY, CDR2 SVGAGI (reference sequence). CDR3 size: 14 residues. The CDR3 DNA is TGTGCCAGCAGTGGTCGGGACAGGGGTCTCCCCCTCCACTTT. This sequence encodes CASSGRDRGLPLHF.

The chain recombines TRBV7-2 with TRBJ2-7; unclear D gene. The V end was cut by 1 base, the J end by 3 bases, with 13 bases between. The CDR3 has 15 residues. Germline values: CDR1 SGHTA, CDR2 FQGNSA. The CDR3 bases are TGTGCCAGCAGCTTAGAGGTTAGAGCCTTCTACGAGCAGTACTTC. The encoded protein is CASSLEVRAFYEQYF.

The chain combines TRBV5-4 with TRBJ1-2; D uncertain. The CDR3 is made up of 13 amino acids. Germline V lookup: CDR1 SGHNT, CDR2 YYREEE (reference sequence). The V and J ends lost 0 bases and 8 bases respectively, with 11 bases between them. The CDR3 region has the DNA TGTGCCAGCAGCTTGGCGGGCTCCTCGGGCTACACCTTC. Translation gives CASSLAGSSGYTF.